This passage covers 27 T cell receptor beta chains from one sample sequenced in a study of T cells in Graves' hyperthyroidism and ophthalmopathy (dated by TCRdb to about 2019). Receptor amplification or capture employed multiplex PCR. TCRdb shows the sequencer as Illumina HiSeq 2000. The TCR beta CDR3 regions were amplified from RNA transcripts. For the first round of RT-PCR on the TCR CDR3, the HTBI primer set was used together with the Qiagen OneStep RT-PCR kit. In TCRdb, the public reads were trimmed at Q25 with fastp and aligned with MiXCR, with productive beta chains retained. Each entry is one CDR3 protein sequence, shown with its most common DNA and genes. The sample profile shows 530,000 or so distinct CDR3 sequences; under 60% of them were found once. Together, the top ten hold about 8% of the sample. Material: peripheral blood or thyroid tissue (not recorded which). The origin of the receptors is a young woman with Graves' hyperthyroidism.

This clonotype was counted at least ten times. J is TRBJ2-7 and V is TRBV15, with TRBD1 matching 9 bases. The V segment lost 4 bases and the J segment 5 bases; nucleotides outside the gene matches: 9. Germline assignment: CDR1 LNHNV and CDR2 YYDKDF (reference sequence). This CDR3 region has 15 residues. The CDR3 coding sequence is TGTGCCACCAGCAAAACCGGGACAGGGAGAGACGAGCAGTACTTC. It codes for CATSKTGTGRDEQYF.

This chain joins TRBV29-1 and TRBJ1-2, with 9 bases fitting TRBD1. The trim removed 8 bases at V and 3 bases at J, leaving 4 bases unmatched. This CDR3 contains 12 residues. Looked up from germline, CDR1 is SQVTM and CDR2 is ANQGSEA. The CDR3 nucleotides are TGCAGCTCTACAGGGGGCGACTATGGCTACACCTTC. Translated, it gives CSSTGGDYGYTF.

As for this clonotype: The junction shows a germline mismatch at one end, possibly a read error. The rearrangement links TRBV20-1 to TRBJ2-1; no clear D. The CDR3 is made up of 14 amino acids. CDR1 is DFQATT and CDR2 is SNEGSKA in the germline V gene (reference sequence). CDR3 residues: CTTSSSSLHNEQFF. The CDR3 region has the DNA TGTACAACGAGTTCCTCGTCTCTTCACAATGAGCAGTTCTTC.

This clonotype was seen at least ten times. This chain links TRBV15 with TRBJ1-3; tentative D call: TRBD1 (5 bases). Per the germline V gene, CDR1 is LNHNV and CDR2 is YYDKDF (reference sequence). V lost 3 bases and J 2 bases, leaving 11 bases between the germline ends. This CDR3 is 15 amino acids long. This CDR3 is CATSRGGGAGNTIYF. The CDR3 region has the DNA TGTGCCACCAGCAGGGGCGGGGGAGCTGGAAACACCATATATTTT.

This clonotype occurred many times. J is TRBJ2-7 and V is TRBV7-2; no clear D gene. The CDR3 covers 17 residues. The V end was cut by 5 bases, the J end by 5 bases, with 25 bases between. The V gene's germline CDR1 is SGHTA and CDR2 FQGNSA. The CDR3: CASSPYPLRLSRDEQYF. Here the CDR3 DNA reads TGTGCCAGCAGCCCATACCCTTTAAGGTTGAGTCGCGACGAGCAGTACTTC.

By proportion, this clonotype is medium-sized (0.01 to 0.1%). The rearrangement links TRBV12-3 or TRBV12-4 to TRBJ1-2; D is ambiguous. V dropped 0 bases and J dropped 8 bases, with 7 bases sitting between them. The CDR3 length is 12 residues. The CDR3 DNA reads TGTGCCAGCAGTTTAGCGGTGGAAGGCTACACCTTC. This gives the protein CASSLAVEGYTF.

The chain has TRBV10-3 and TRBJ1-1, with unresolved D. Trimming pared 5 bases from V and 1 base from J, leaving 11 bases between. CDR1 is ENHRY and CDR2 is SYGVKD in the germline V gene. CDR3 length: 14 residues. CDR3 residues: CAISLERANTEAFF. In nucleotides, the CDR3 is TGTGCCATCAGTTTGGAAAGGGCGAACACTGAAGCTTTCTTT.

This clonotype showed up just a few times. Here the CDR3 reads CASSLLSGEAGELFF. The CDR3 region has the DNA TGTGCCAGCAGCCTCCTTTCGGGAGAGGCCGGGGAGCTGTTTTTT. The chain carries TRBV9 and TRBJ2-2; D is perhaps TRBD2 (6 bases). Germline V gives CDR1 SGDLS, CDR2 YYNGEE. This CDR3 has 15 amino acids. Trimming removed 4 bases from V and 6 bases from J, with 16 bases in between.

This clonotype was recorded at least ten times. The chain carries TRBV20-1 and TRBJ2-7; D remains ambiguous. V lost 7 bases, J lost 0 bases, and 13 bases lay in between. CDR3 length: 13 residues. CDR1 is DFQATT, CDR2 SNEGSKA, per germline (reference sequence). The CDR3 nucleotides read TGCAGTGGGCTGTCCATTCCCTCCTACGAGCAGTACTTC. Its translation is CSGLSIPSYEQYF.

This clonotype was seen at least ten times. V gene TRBV7-2 combines with J gene TRBJ2-6, with TRBD2 matching 11 bases. The ends lost 5 bases at V and 4 bases at J; junction bases unmatched: 10. Germline V gene data show CDR1 as SGHTA and CDR2 as FQGNSA. This CDR3 spans 18 amino acids. The CDR3 DNA follows: TGTGCCAGCAGCGCCCGGGGTAGCGGGAGGGGAGGGGCCAACGTCCTGACTTTC. Its translation is CASSARGSGRGGANVLTF.

As concerns this clonotype: A junction boundary mismatches the germline segment, possibly from a read error. The genes are TRBV7-9 and TRBJ2-7; a possible D gene is TRBD1 (5 bases). The length of the CDR3 is 14 residues. The germline gives CDR1 SEHNR, CDR2 FQNEAQ (reference sequence). CDR3 in DNA: TGCGCCAGCAGCTTGGGGCCTGCGTTCTACGAGCAGTACTTC. It translates to CASSLGPAFYEQYF.

Many counts were recorded for this clonotype. V is TRBV24-1 and J is TRBJ2-7; D is ambiguous. V was trimmed by 5 bases and J by 0 bases, leaving 7 bases between them. The CDR3 sequence is 13 residues long. Germline CDR1 reads KGHDR; CDR2 reads SFDVKD. This chain's CDR3 is CATSGQDSYEQYF. The CDR3 DNA reads TGTGCCACCAGTGGCCAGGACTCCTACGAGCAGTACTTC.

In its sample, this clonotype was seen once. The rearrangement links TRBV19 to TRBJ1-4; TRBD1 matches at 10 bases. The germline V gene has CDR1 LNHDA and CDR2 SQIVND (reference sequence). V lost 10 bases and J lost 8; bases outside the gene matches: 16. This CDR3 is 16 amino acids long. The CDR3: CAISRVGTGVEEKLFF. The CDR3 DNA sequence: TGTGCCATTTCCCGGGTCGGGACAGGGGTTGAAGAAAAACTGTTTTTT.

This clonotype was detected ten times or more. The chain carries TRBV7-2 and TRBJ2-5; 16 nucleotides agree with TRBD2. This CDR3 region has 16 residues. Trimming took 4 bases from V and 5 from J; bases not matched to a gene: 4. Per the germline V gene, CDR1 is SGHTA and CDR2 is FQGNSA. The CDR3 here is CASSWGLAGGRETQYF. The CDR3 bases are TGTGCCAGCAGCTGGGGACTAGCGGGAGGGCGCGAGACCCAGTACTTC.

With respect to this clonotype: The CDR3 ends on some other residue instead of the conserved phenylalanine or tryptophan, so this is likely a read error. The DNA is omitted, as the CDR3 cannot be located on it reliably, and the CDR3 follows TCRdb's listing. V and J are TRBV10-3 and TRBJ2-7. The CDR3 has 10 amino acids, counting both end residues. CDR1 and CDR2 (germline): ENHRY, SYGVKD. CDR3 sequence: CAISERLLNT.

At least ten counts were recorded for this clonotype. The chain combines TRBV2 with TRBJ2-2; D remains unclear. CDR1 and CDR2 from the germline V gene are SNHLY and FYNNEI. The CDR3 is 11 residues long. Trimming shortened V by 5 bases and J by 7 bases, and 5 bases separated the two germline ends. The CDR3 region has the DNA TGTGCCAGCAGTCAAGGCGGGGAGCTGTTTTTT. This encodes CASSQGGELFF. The entire variable domain, with the rest obtained from reference TRBV2 and TRBJ2-2, is as follows: EPEVTQTPSHQVTQMGQEVILRCVPISNHLYFYWYRQILGQKVEFLVSFYNNEISEKSEIFDDQFSVERPDGSNFTLKIRSTKLEDSAMYFCASSQGGELFFGEGSRLTVL.

This chain links TRBV11-1 with TRBJ1-1; 7 nucleotides agree with TRBD1. The CDR3 totals 16 residues. Germline V lookup: CDR1 SGHAT, CDR2 FQDESV (reference sequence). Losses at the gene ends were 4 bases for V and 6 bases for J; bases not matched to a gene: 14. This chain's CDR3 is CASSSDKDRVSPEAFF. CDR3 sequence (DNA): TGTGCCAGCAGCTCCGACAAAGACAGGGTGAGCCCTGAAGCTTTCTTT.

Concerning this clonotype itself: Possible read error: a much larger clone is one base away. The chain combines TRBV6-4 with TRBJ2-5; 14 nucleotides align to TRBD2. Trimming at V came to 7 bases and at J to 5 bases, leaving 3 bases not matched to a gene. CDR3 length equals 14 residues. The germline CDR1 and CDR2 sequences are MRHNA and SNTAGT. The CDR3 region is CASTGLAGVETQYF. The CDR3 bases are TGTGCCAGCACGGGACTAGCGGGAGTGGAGACCCAGTACTTC.

This chain links TRBV4-1 with TRBJ2-7, with D possibly TRBD1 on 5 matching bases. The germline V gene encodes CDR1 MGHRA and CDR2 YSYEKL. The CDR3 contains 15 residues. V lost 4 bases and J lost 0, with 13 bases in between. The CDR3 region is CASSLRGGYSYEQYF. The CDR3 coding sequence is TGCGCCAGCAGCCTAAGGGGCGGTTACTCCTACGAGCAGTACTTC.

The V and J genes are TRBV6-1 and TRBJ2-7; TRBD1 matches 9 bases. V shed 4 bases and J 3 bases; nucleotides not matched to a gene: 4. CDR3 length: 14 residues. Germline V gene lookup returns CDR1 MNHNS and CDR2 SASEGT. The CDR3 loop is CASSARDRDYEQYF. The CDR3 bases are TGTGCCAGCAGTGCCCGGGACAGGGACTACGAGCAGTACTTC.

This clonotype was counted ten times or more. This chain joins TRBV19 and TRBJ1-5, with D unclear. With 5 bases removed from V and 1 base from J, the gap between germline ends came to 12 bases. The CDR3 covers 15 residues. In germline, CDR1 is LNHDA, CDR2 SQIVND (reference sequence). CDR3 amino acids: CASSLIGQSNQPQHF. In DNA form, the CDR3 reads TGTGCCAGTAGTCTAATCGGGCAAAGCAATCAGCCCCAGCATTTT.

V gene TRBV15 combines with J gene TRBJ2-7; 8 bases align to TRBD1. CDR3 size: 14 residues. The trim removed 4 bases at V and 5 bases at J, leaving 7 bases unmatched. Germline values: CDR1 LNHNV, CDR2 YYDKDF (reference sequence). The CDR3 sequence: CATSTDRGGHEQYF. The CDR3 coding sequence is TGTGCCACCAGCACTGACAGGGGAGGTCACGAGCAGTACTTC.

The J gene is TRBJ2-5, the V gene TRBV19; 13 bases map to TRBD2. Per germline, CDR1 LNHDA and CDR2 SQIVND (reference sequence). CDR3 size: 15 residues. With V trimmed by 5 bases and J by 5 bases, 5 bases remained unmatched. DNA of the CDR3: TGTGCCAGTAGTCCCCTGGGACTAGCGGGGGAGACCCAGTACTTC. Translation gives CASSPLGLAGETQYF.

This clonotype has at least ten counts. This chain joins TRBV19 and TRBJ2-6; no clear D gene. Trimming shortened V by 9 bases and J by 6 bases, and 18 bases separated the two germline ends. Germline CDR1 LNHDA, CDR2 SQIVND (reference sequence). CDR3 length: 15 residues. The CDR3, as DNA: TGTGCCAGCTCTCCTGGGTCCCATGAGGCCAACGTCCTGACTTTC. Translation gives CASSPGSHEANVLTF.

This clonotype appeared many times. The chain joins TRBV9 to TRBJ1-1; unclear D gene. CDR1 and CDR2 from the germline V gene are SGDLS and YYNGEE. V was pared by 0 bases and J by 1 base, with 4 bases between. The CDR3 covers 13 residues. The chain's CDR3 is CASSVGANTEAFF. The DNA for the CDR3 is TGTGCCAGCAGCGTAGGGGCGAACACTGAAGCTTTCTTT.

This clonotype was counted once. The chain couples TRBV29-1 to TRBJ2-7; weak D call: TRBD2 (5 bases). This CDR3 is built from 8 residues. CDR1 SQVTM and CDR2 ANQGSEA come from the germline V gene. The germline V and J ends were trimmed by 7 bases and 7 bases, with 5 bases remaining between them. The CDR3 protein is CSAGEQYF. CDR3 nucleotides: TGCAGCGCGGGGGAGCAGTACTTC.

On this clonotype itself: The junction does not match germline at one end; this may be a read error. The V gene is TRBV4-1, the J gene TRBJ2-2, with TRBD2 as a possible D gene (5 bases). From germline, CDR1 is MGHRA and CDR2 YSYEKL. The CDR3 sequence is 15 residues long. The CDR3 coding sequence is TGCGCCAGCAGCCAGGGATTCAAGAACACCGGGGAGCCGTTTTTT. Amino acids: CASSQGFKNTGEPFF.